Listed below are T cell receptor beta chains from one sample, sequenced in a study of T cell changes during pregnancy in multiple sclerosis. Some clones are missing from TCRdb's copy, which holds only in-frame ones; the method was immunoSEQ multiplex PCR. The sample includes approximately 31,000 clones, 89% of them seen just once. This sample comprised CD8+ T cells from peripheral blood mononuclear cells, obtained in the second trimester of pregnancy. The receptors derive from a female donor with multiple sclerosis, enrolled in a pregnancy study. The CDR3 runs from the conserved cysteine through the conserved F or W. A D gene is named only where the DNA matches it firmly. Size is stated for part of the rows, as once, few or many counts, or as a class when the clone is expanded.

- TRBD1 TRBJ2-5 TRBV27 TGTGCCAGCGGGACAGGGGAATTGGAGACCCAGTACTTC CASGTGELETQYF
- - TRBJ2-7 TRBV2 TGTGCCAGCAACCGGGGGTCCTACGAGCAGTACTTC CASNRGSYEQYF
- TRBD1 TRBJ1-1 TRBV5-4 TGTGCCAGCAGCTGGGGACAGACGAACACTGAAGCTTTCTTT CASSWGQTNTEAFF
- - TRBJ1-1 TRBV6-6 TGTGCCAGCAGTTACCGGAGAGCTTTCTTT CASSYRRAFF
- TRBD2 TRBJ2-7 TRBV5-4 TGTGCCAGCAGCCACTACAAGCGGGAGATCCCCTCCGAGCAGTACTTC CASSHYKREIPSEQYF
- TRBD2 TRBJ2-3 TRBV4-3 TGCGCCAGCAGCCGAGAACTAGCGGGAGGGGCAGATACGCAGTATTTT CASSRELAGGADTQYF
- TRBD2 TRBJ2-1 TRBV4-2 TGTGCCAGCAGCCAACTAGCGGGAGTAAGAAATGAGCAGTTCTTC CASSQLAGVRNEQFF
- - TRBJ2-1 TRBV10-3 TGTGCCACCACGGGGGAACCCTCCTACAATGAGCAGTTCTTC CATTGEPSYNEQFF
- TRBD1 TRBJ2-1 TRBV27 TGTGCCAGCAGTTTAACTAGTCCCGGGACAGGGCGGGGTGAGCAGTTCTTC CASSLTSPGTGRGEQFF
- - TRBJ2-1 TRBV28 TGTGCCAGCAGTTTAGCGTACAATGAGCAGTTCTTC CASSLAYNEQFF
- TRBD2 TRBJ2-7 TRBV9 TGTGCCAGCAGCGTAGAACCGGCTGGACTAGCGGGGTACGAGCAGTACTTC CASSVEPAGLAGYEQYF
- - TRBJ1-5 TRBV2 TGTGCCAGCAGTACAGGGTACGGGGATCAGCCCCAGCATTTT CASSTGYGDQPQHF
- - TRBJ2-3 TRBV5-6 TGTGCCAGCAGCTACGGACAGTTAACAGATACGCAGTATTTT CASSYGQLTDTQYF
- - TRBJ2-6 TRBV6-5 TGTGCCAGCAGCCCTCAGGACTCTGGGGCCAACGTCCTGACTTTC CASSPQDSGANVLTF
- - TRBJ1-1 TRBV11-2 TGTGCCAGCAGCTTAGGTATGAACACTGAAGCTTTCTTT CASSLGMNTEAFF
- TRBD2 TRBJ2-3 TRBV7-6 TGTGCCAGCACCCCCGGGGGGAGGCCAGATACGCAGTATTTT CASTPGGRPDTQYF
few TRBD2 TRBJ2-1 TRBV7-2 TGTGCCAGCAGCTGGACTAGCGGGGGTGAGCAGTTCTTC CASSWTSGGEQFF